Here is one T cell receptor (beta chain) with its context. The record originates from a study of CD8 T cells in Susac syndrome. The multiple sclerosis controls were treatment-naive patients with relapsing-remitting disease that was stable or active. Random hexamers were used to reverse transcribe 0.5 to 1 ug of RNA. TCR beta CDR3 was amplified by immunoSEQ covering 54 Vbeta and 13 Jbeta. TCRdb re-derived calls from the immunoSEQ multiplex PCR reads in MiXCR, one entry per CDR3 protein. Of around 180,000 distinct CDR3 sequences listed, approximately 96% were seen once; the top ten hold under 0.095%. CDR1 SGDLS and CDR2 YYNGEE come from the germline V gene. J gave up 2 bases and V 7 bases, and 0 bases lay outside the gene matches. This CDR3 is 12 amino acids long.

The specimen was CD4+ T cells from PBMCs. The clonotype originates from a human donor with multiple sclerosis. J is TRBJ2-7 and V is TRBV9; 10 nucleotides agree with TRBD2. The DNA of the CDR3 is TGTGCCAGCGGACTAGCGGCCTACGAGCAGTACTTC. Translation gives CASGLAAYEQYF.